Presented here are 3 T cell receptor beta chains from one specimen sequenced in a study of early T cells in non-severe SARS-CoV-2 infection. TCRdb passed the 5' RACE reads through MiXCR, listing each CDR3 protein once. The table lists approximately 23,000 distinct CDR3 sequences, roughly 4.2% of them singletons. The sample was whole blood. These receptors all stem from an adult who was a healthcare worker with PCR-confirmed SARS-CoV-2 infection or an uninfected control (not recorded which).

This clonotype was counted many times. The chain joins TRBV23-1 to TRBJ2-1, with 7 bases identical to TRBD2. TRBV23-1 falls under the ORF class, with uncertain function. V lost 6 bases to trimming and J lost 7 bases; unmatched junction nucleotides: 9. The CDR3 is made up of 14 amino acids. The CDR3 is CASRRLAQPNEQFF. Here the CDR3 DNA reads TGCGCCAGCAGAAGACTAGCCCAGCCGAATGAGCAGTTCTTC.

There are many counts of this clonotype. The V call is TRBV19, the J call TRBJ2-2; weak D call: TRBD1 (5 bases). Deletions cut 11 bases from V and 7 bases from J, with 14 bases between. Germline CDR1 reads LNHDA; CDR2 reads SQIVND (reference sequence). The CDR3 runs to 12 residues. CDR3 nucleotide sequence: TGTGCCGTAGGACAAACCCTCGGGGAGCTGTTTTTT. Its translation: CAVGQTLGELFF.

This clonotype appeared a few times. The gene calls are TRBV20-1 and TRBJ2-1, with 9 positions matching TRBD2. Germline assignment: CDR1 DFQATT and CDR2 SNEGSKA (reference sequence). The V segment lost 1 base and the J segment 3 bases; nucleotides outside the gene matches: 1. The CDR3 contains 14 residues. The CDR3 DNA is TGCAGTGCTAGAGCGCGGGGGGGCTACAATGAGCAGTTCTTC. Protein sequence: CSARARGGYNEQFF.